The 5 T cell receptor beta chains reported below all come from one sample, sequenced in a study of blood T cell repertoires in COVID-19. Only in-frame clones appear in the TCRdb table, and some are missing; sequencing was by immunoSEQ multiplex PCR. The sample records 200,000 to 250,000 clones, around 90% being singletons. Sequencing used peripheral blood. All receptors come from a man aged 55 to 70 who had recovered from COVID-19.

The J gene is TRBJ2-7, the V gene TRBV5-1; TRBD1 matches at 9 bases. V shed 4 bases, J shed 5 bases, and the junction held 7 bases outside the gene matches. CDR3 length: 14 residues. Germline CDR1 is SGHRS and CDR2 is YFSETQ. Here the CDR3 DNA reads TGCGCCAGCAGCGTGGGACAGGGAAGTAACGAGCAGTACTTC. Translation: CASSVGQGSNEQYF.

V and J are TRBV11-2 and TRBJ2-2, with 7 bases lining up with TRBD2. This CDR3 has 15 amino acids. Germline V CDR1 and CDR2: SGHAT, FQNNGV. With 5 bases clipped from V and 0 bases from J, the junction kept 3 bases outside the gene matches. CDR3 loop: CASSPAGTNTGELFF. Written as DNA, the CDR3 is TGTGCCAGCAGCCCAGCGGGGACGAACACCGGGGAGCTGTTTTTT.

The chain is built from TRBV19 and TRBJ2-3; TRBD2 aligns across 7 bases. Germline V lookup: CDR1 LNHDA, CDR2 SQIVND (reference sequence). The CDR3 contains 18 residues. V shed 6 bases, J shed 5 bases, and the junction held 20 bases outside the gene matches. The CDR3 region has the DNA TGTGCCAGTAGCAAAGATAGGCCCCTGAGAGGGAGGGGAGATACGCAGTATTTT. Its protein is CASSKDRPLRGRGDTQYF.

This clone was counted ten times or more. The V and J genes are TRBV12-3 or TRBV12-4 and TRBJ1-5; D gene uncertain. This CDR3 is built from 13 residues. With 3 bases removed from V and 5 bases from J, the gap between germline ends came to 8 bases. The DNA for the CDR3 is TGTGCCAGCAGTTTTGGAGCAGATCAGCCCCAGCATTTT. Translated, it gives CASSFGADQPQHF.

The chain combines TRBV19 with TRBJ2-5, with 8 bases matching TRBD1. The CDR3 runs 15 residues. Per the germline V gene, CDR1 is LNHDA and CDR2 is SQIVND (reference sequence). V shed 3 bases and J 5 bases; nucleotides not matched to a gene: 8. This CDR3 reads CASSIGDRPWETQYF. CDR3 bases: TGTGCCAGTAGTATTGGGGACAGGCCGTGGGAGACCCAGTACTTC.